Following are 10 T cell receptor beta chains from one sample sequenced in a study of T-cell memory formation after mild COVID-19. TCRdb re-derived calls from the 5' RACE reads in MiXCR, one entry per CDR3 protein. The table has 270,000 or so distinct CDR3 sequences, under 20% seen once; the top ten hold 20% to 25%. Sequencing was performed on PBMCs or a T cell subset sorted from them (not recorded which). Source of these receptors: a man aged 18 to 35 who had mild COVID-19 (a few samples of this study predate the infection). Cell type and time point are not known.

Only a few counts were recorded for this clonotype. The chain has TRBV7-2 and TRBJ2-1; no firm D call. Trimming pared 4 bases from V and 0 bases from J, leaving 13 bases between. The length of the CDR3 is 16 residues. CDR1 and CDR2 (germline): SGHTA, FQGNSA. CDR3 region: CASSSARASSYNEQFF. The CDR3 region has the DNA TGTGCCAGCAGCTCAGCACGGGCGAGCTCCTACAATGAGCAGTTCTTC.

This chain uses TRBV7-9 with TRBJ2-3; either TRBD1 or TRBD2 may fit D (5 bases each). CDR1 is SEHNR, CDR2 FQNEAQ, per germline (reference sequence). The CDR3 covers 16 residues. V lost 3 bases, J lost 6 bases, and 19 bases lay in between. The CDR3 sequence: CASSFSGAIPGDTQYF. The CDR3 DNA is TGTGCCAGCAGCTTTTCCGGGGCCATCCCGGGCGATACGCAGTATTTT.

V and J are TRBV7-2 and TRBJ1-1; D is uncertain. V lost 1 base to trimming and J lost 1 base, with 4 bases between them. The CDR3 spans 13 residues. Germline CDR1 and CDR2: SGHTA and FQGNSA. Here the CDR3 reads CASSLVRNTEAFF. The CDR3 nucleotides read TGTGCCAGCAGCTTAGTACGGAACACTGAAGCTTTCTTT. The full variable domain, in which reference TRBV7-2 and TRBJ1-1 provide the parts outside the CDR3, is GAGVSQSPSNKVTEKGKDVELRCDPISGHTALYWYRQSLGQGLEFLIYFQGNSAPDKSGLPSDRFSAERTGGSVSTLTIQRTQQEDSAVYLCASSLVRNTEAFFGQGTRLTVV.

This sequence joins TRBV29-1 and TRBJ1-2; possibly TRBD1 for D (6 bases). Germline-derived CDR1 and CDR2 are SQVTM and ANQGSEA. V lost 7 bases to trimming and J lost 6 bases, with 15 bases between them. The CDR3 runs to 12 residues. The CDR3 bases are TGCAGCGCCAAGACAGGAATCCATGGCTACACCTTC. It encodes CSAKTGIHGYTF.

The CDR3, as DNA: TGCGCCAGCAGCCGGGGACAGGGTGCTGAAGCTTTCTTT. Amino acids: CASSRGQGAEAFF. V and J are TRBV4-1 and TRBJ1-1; 9 nucleotides match TRBD1. Germline V gene data show CDR1 as MGHRA and CDR2 as YSYEKL. Trimming removed 4 bases from V and 6 bases from J; junction bases left unmatched: 3. CDR3 length equals 13 residues.

The chain uses TRBV2 and TRBJ1-3; D is uncertain. Germline CDR1 SNHLY, CDR2 FYNNEI. With 5 bases removed from V and 0 bases from J, the gap between germline ends came to 11 bases. This CDR3 is built from 15 residues. The CDR3: CASSPTAFSGNTIYF. DNA of the CDR3: TGTGCCAGCAGTCCAACAGCCTTCTCTGGAAACACCATATATTTT.

There are a few counts of this clonotype. The J gene is TRBJ1-1, the V gene TRBV12-3 or TRBV12-4; D gene ambiguous. The CDR3 loop spans 14 amino acids. V was clipped by 7 bases and J by 0 bases, with 12 bases between them. In DNA, the CDR3 is TGTGCCAGCACCCGGCCCCCCTTGAACACTGAAGCTTTCTTT. Translating it yields CASTRPPLNTEAFF.

The chain has TRBV4-1 and TRBJ1-5; 7 bases match TRBD1. The V segment lost 3 bases and the J segment 6 bases; nucleotides outside the gene matches: 8. This CDR3 region has 15 residues. Germline V gives CDR1 MGHRA, CDR2 YSYEKL. This chain's CDR3 is CASSHNTGDGQPQHF. The CDR3 DNA reads TGCGCCAGCAGCCACAATACAGGGGACGGTCAGCCCCAGCATTTT.

Only a few counts were recorded for this clonotype. CDR3 loop: CSAHDRARGTDTQYF. In DNA form, the CDR3 reads TGCAGTGCTCATGACAGGGCCCGGGGCACAGATACGCAGTATTTT. The gene calls are TRBV20-1 and TRBJ2-3; 7 nucleotides agree with TRBD1. With 5 bases clipped from V and 1 base from J, the junction kept 9 bases outside the gene matches. CDR1 DFQATT and CDR2 SNEGSKA come from the germline V gene (reference sequence). CDR3 size: 15 residues.

This clonotype showed up just a few times. The CDR3 DNA reads TGCAGTGCTAAATGGGGGCCCCCGAACACCGGGGAGCTGTTTTTT. Translation gives CSAKWGPPNTGELFF. The chain carries TRBV20-1 and TRBJ2-2, with D possibly matching TRBD1 (6 bases). This CDR3 is built from 15 residues. Between the trimmed V and J ends, which lost 4 bases and 0 bases, there was a span of 12 bases. Germline CDR1 reads DFQATT; CDR2 reads SNEGSKA (reference sequence).